This T cell receptor beta chain was profiled in a study of T cell repertoires in cytomegalovirus infection. Study as a whole: The authors used CMV epitopes that were HLA-C-restricted (recently identified) and HLA-B-restricted (well studied). CMV infection together with matching HLA type was indicated by public TCR beta signatures. Regarding the study as a whole: HLA-C-restricted CMV clonotypes gave the most frequent clonotype in two of eight donors.

This clonotype was detected many times. Its antigen is still unknown. TCRdb reprocessed the reads with MiXCR, giving one entry per CDR3 protein. This sample has 600,000 to 700,000 distinct CDR3 sequences, with 30% to 40% found just once. V shed 5 bases and J shed 5 bases, with 15 bases lying between them. The CDR3 loop spans 14 amino acids. CDR1 is SGHTA and CDR2 is FQGNSA in the germline V gene. The receptor's source is a human donor in good health (CMV status not recorded). Some clones in this sample may be carry-over from other donors' samples. This chain connects TRBV7-2 to TRBJ2-5, with no clear D. The sample consisted of cultured PBMCs, taken from culture after CMV antigen stimulation. CDR3 sequence reads: CASSPSYTRETQYF. The DNA of the CDR3 is TGTGCCAGCAGCCCCTCTTATACCCGGGAGACCCAGTACTTC.